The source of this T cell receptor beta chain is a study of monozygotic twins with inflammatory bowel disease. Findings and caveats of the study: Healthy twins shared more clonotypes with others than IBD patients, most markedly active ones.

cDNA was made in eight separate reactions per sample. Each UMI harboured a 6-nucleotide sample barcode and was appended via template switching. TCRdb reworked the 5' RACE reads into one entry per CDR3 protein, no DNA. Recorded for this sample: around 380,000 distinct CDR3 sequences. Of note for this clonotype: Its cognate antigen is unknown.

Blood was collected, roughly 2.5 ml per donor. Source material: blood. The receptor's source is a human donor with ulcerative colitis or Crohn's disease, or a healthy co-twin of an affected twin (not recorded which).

The chain's CDR3 is CASSPDPGRTEAFF. V gene TRBV5-5 combines with J gene TRBJ1-1; TCRdb proposes TRBD1, but this gene call is untestable without DNA. This CDR3 has 14 amino acids. Per the germline V gene, CDR1 is SGHKS and CDR2 is YYEKEE (reference sequence).